This note documents a single TCR beta chain sequence. Its target is unknown. TCRdb independently ran MiXCR on the RT-PCR reads; one entry per CDR3 protein. The sample lists about half a million distinct CDR3 sequences, over 9.5% occurring once. The data are from a study of response to subunit inactivated influenza vaccine. Findings of the study overall: Authors suggested each seasonal flu vaccination may recruit only limited numbers of new T cells.

The length of the CDR3 is 12 residues. Germline-derived CDR1 and CDR2 are DFQATT and SNEGSKA (reference sequence). Trimming pared 6 bases from V and 6 bases from J, leaving 15 bases between. The sample in question was PBMCs from blood, obtained more than 35 days after vaccination. This sequence originates from a man in his fifties who received an inactivated influenza vaccine. The V call is TRBV20-1, the J call TRBJ2-7, with D perhaps matching TRBD2 (5 bases). Here the CDR3 reads CSALGSSREQYF. CDR3 nucleotide sequence: TGCAGTGCCCTCGGGTCTAGCCGCGAGCAGTACTTC.